The next 17 T cell receptor beta chains were all read from a single sample in a study of regulatory T cells in long-lasting Graves disease. The authors built TCR beta libraries using iRepertoire HTBI primers and Arm-PCR of CDR3 regions. One entry per CDR3 protein, called by TCRdb with MiXCR from the multiplex PCR reads. Of roughly 360,000 distinct CDR3 sequences listed, 23% are singletons. The time point: persistent/refractory GD, antithyroid drugs over 5 years with positive TRAb. Construction of the TCR library relied on RNA isolated from PBMCs. The source material was peripheral blood mononuclear cells (PBMCs), sampled when the disease was refractory, from a patient treated with antithyroid drugs. These receptors all come from a woman aged 40 to 50 with Graves disease.

This rearrangement joins TRBV28 to TRBJ2-7, with 10 bases matching TRBD2. Germline V lookup: CDR1 MDHEN, CDR2 SYDVKM. The CDR3 totals 17 residues. Trimming removed 6 bases from V and 2 bases from J; junction bases left unmatched: 13. The CDR3 coding sequence is TGTGCCAGCAGCTTCGGCCTAGCGGGAGAAGGTACCTACGAGCAGTACTTC. It codes for CASSFGLAGEGTYEQYF. Drawing the rest from reference TRBV28 and TRBJ2-7, the complete variable domain is DVKVTQSSRYLVKRTGEKVFLECVQDMDHENMFWYRQDPGLGLRLIYFSYDVKMKEKGDIPEGYSVSREKKERFSLILESASTNQTSMYLCASSFGLAGEGTYEQYFGPGTRLTVT.

This chain uses TRBV7-6 with TRBJ2-5; perhaps TRBD2 as D (5 bases). Trimming took 5 bases from V and 0 from J, leaving 13 bases between them. From germline, CDR1 is SGHVS and CDR2 FNYEAQ. This CDR3 is 15 amino acids long. CDR3 region: CASSDGNAYQETQYF. For the CDR3, the DNA is TGTGCCAGCAGCGACGGGAACGCGTACCAAGAGACCCAGTACTTC.

This clonotype showed up just a few times. J is TRBJ1-6 and V is TRBV20-1; perhaps TRBD1 as D (6 bases). This CDR3 has 14 residues. Trimming removed 7 bases from V and 9 bases from J, with 19 bases in between. Germline assignment: CDR1 DFQATT and CDR2 SNEGSKA (reference sequence). DNA for the CDR3: TGCAGTGGCGCCCAACTGACAGGAGGTTCACCCCTCCACTTT. Protein product: CSGAQLTGGSPLHF.

This clonotype was observed at least ten times. The rearrangement uses TRBV29-1 and TRBJ2-5, with TRBD2 identical over 8 bases. Trimming removed 1 base from V and 5 bases from J; junction bases left unmatched: 9. This CDR3 is built from 15 residues. From germline, CDR1 is SQVTM and CDR2 ANQGSEA. The CDR3 region is CSVEVTAGVGETQYF. CDR3 DNA: TGCAGCGTTGAAGTTACAGCGGGAGTAGGTGAGACCCAGTACTTC.

This clonotype was seen more than once but under ten times. This may be a read error: a much more frequent sequence differs by one nucleotide. The chain recombines TRBV11-2 with TRBJ2-5; a possible D gene is TRBD2 (6 bases). CDR1 and CDR2 from the germline V gene are SGHAT and FQNNGV. The CDR3 length is 14 residues. The CDR3 DNA reads as TGTGTCAGCAGCCTGCTGCGGGAAGGAGAGACCCAGTACTTC. It specifies CVSSLLREGETQYF.

This rearrangement joins TRBV19 to TRBJ1-1; possibly TRBD1 for D (6 bases). There are 14 residues in the CDR3. Trimming took off 4 bases at V and 2 bases at J, with 11 bases between the two ends. Per germline, CDR1 LNHDA and CDR2 SQIVND (reference sequence). The DNA of the CDR3 is TGTGCCAGTAGTAGGAAACAGGGAAACACTGAAGCTTTCTTT. It translates to CASSRKQGNTEAFF. Looking up the rest from reference TRBV19 and TRBJ1-1 gives the full variable domain: DGGITQSPKYLFRKEGQNVTLSCEQNLNHDAMYWYRQDPGQGLRLIYYSQIVNDFQKGDIAEGYSVSREKKESFPLTVTSAQKNPTAFYLCASSRKQGNTEAFFGQGTRLTVV.

There are many counts of this clonotype. The V and J genes are TRBV7-8 and TRBJ1-2, with D maybe TRBD1 (5 bases). The length of the CDR3 is 18 residues. Trimming shortened V by 2 bases and J by 4 bases, and 23 bases separated the two germline ends. From germline, CDR1 is SGHVS and CDR2 FQNEAQ. The CDR3 spells CASSLFPWGRKYSYGYTF. CDR3 in DNA: TGTGCCAGCAGCTTATTTCCGTGGGGCAGAAAGTACAGCTATGGCTACACCTTC.

The sample holds many counts of this clonotype. The genes are TRBV12-3 or TRBV12-4 and TRBJ1-1; no definite D call. V dropped 2 bases and J dropped 7 bases, with 11 bases sitting between them. CDR3 length equals 13 residues. The CDR3 sequence: CASSLMGDFEAFF. As DNA, the CDR3 is TGTGCCAGCAGTTTAATGGGCGACTTTGAAGCTTTCTTT.

This clonotype was detected once. Being one base from a much bigger clone, this may be a read error. The rearrangement links TRBV3-1 to TRBJ2-1, with 10 bases identical to TRBD1. Germline loops: CDR1 LGHDT, CDR2 YNNKEL (reference sequence). Trimming took 4 bases from V and 6 from J; bases not matched to a gene: 3. This CDR3 spans 14 amino acids. Written as DNA, the CDR3 is TGTGCCAGCAGCCGCGGACAGGGGGGCAATGAGCAGTTCTTC. Its translation is CASSRGQGGNEQFF.

This clonotype was recorded at least ten times. The rearrangement joins TRBV6-9 to TRBJ1-5; unclear D gene. There are 14 residues in the CDR3. Germline V lookup: CDR1 MNHGY, CDR2 SVAAGI. V shed 3 bases and J shed 3 bases, with 9 bases lying between them. CDR3 DNA sequence: TGTGCCAGCAGTTACTACCCGCCCAATCAGCCCCAGCATTTT. Translating gives CASSYYPPNQPQHF.

This clonotype was found many times. The J gene is TRBJ2-4, the V gene TRBV29-1; D remains ambiguous. Germline V lookup: CDR1 SQVTM, CDR2 ANQGSEA. Trimming removed 4 bases at V and 9 bases at J, with 13 bases between. This CDR3 is built from 12 residues. CDR3 in DNA: TGCAGCGTTGTATCGGGTAATGGCATTCAGTACTTC. Translating it yields CSVVSGNGIQYF.

This sequence joins TRBV12-3 or TRBV12-4 and TRBJ2-5, with 8 bases aligning to TRBD1. V lost 8 bases and J lost 7; bases outside the gene matches: 12. The CDR3 loop spans 14 amino acids. The CDR3 loop reads CASSPDRASGTQYF. CDR3 DNA: TGTGCCAGCTCACCGGACAGGGCTTCAGGGACCCAGTACTTC.

At least ten counts were recorded for this clonotype. V usage is TRBV6-1 and J usage is TRBJ1-6; D might be TRBD1 (6 bases). Trimming left V 7 bases short and J 0 bases short, with 13 bases between. This CDR3 region has 16 residues. Germline V gene lookup returns CDR1 MNHNS and CDR2 SASEGT. CDR3 in DNA: TGTGCCAGCAACGGACAGCTCGTCTCCTATAATTCACCCCTCCACTTT. Its translation is CASNGQLVSYNSPLHF.

The rearrangement uses TRBV9 and TRBJ2-5; a possible D gene is TRBD1 (7 bases). The ends were cut back, 5 bases at V and 2 bases at J, with 13 bases in the middle. Germline-derived CDR1 and CDR2 are SGDLS and YYNGEE. The CDR3 length is 14 residues. Written as DNA, the CDR3 is TGTGCCAGCAGTCTATCAGGGGGGCAAGAGACCCAGTACTTC. Encoded protein: CASSLSGGQETQYF.

This clonotype was counted many times. The J gene is TRBJ1-5, the V gene TRBV18, with D perhaps matching TRBD1 (6 bases). Between the trimmed V and J ends, which lost 6 bases and 8 bases, there was a span of 14 bases. The CDR3 contains 13 residues. Germline lookup yields CDR1 KGHSH and CDR2 LQKENI. CDR3 sequence (DNA): TGTGCCAGCTCCACGGCGGGGGGCAAGCCCCAGCATTTT. Amino acids: CASSTAGGKPQHF.

This chain joins TRBV19 and TRBJ1-5; D may be TRBD1 (5 bases). Trimming pared 3 bases from V and 4 bases from J, leaving 10 bases between. This CDR3 has 14 amino acids. Germline V gene data show CDR1 as LNHDA and CDR2 as SQIVND (reference sequence). CDR3 coding DNA: TGTGCCAGTAGTATCTGGGGCGGGAATCAGCCCCAGCATTTT. It encodes CASSIWGGNQPQHF.

The V and J genes are TRBV6-1 and TRBJ2-2, with D possibly matching TRBD2 (5 bases). V lost 8 bases and J 3 bases, leaving 13 bases between the germline ends. CDR1 and CDR2 from the germline V gene are MNHNS and SASEGT. This CDR3 comprises 14 residues. Here the CDR3 reads CASSTERDTGELFF. CDR3 DNA sequence: TGTGCCAGCTCGACCGAGAGGGACACCGGGGAGCTGTTTTTT.